This TCR beta chain is from a study of blood T cell repertoires in COVID-19. The sample holds one count of this clone. Method: immunoSEQ multiplex PCR; TCRdb's copy keeps in-frame clones and lacks some. The data show some 80,000 clones, with roughly 84% seen just once and 12% held by the top ten. With V trimmed by 5 bases and J by 5 bases, 11 bases remained unmatched. This CDR3 is built from 15 residues. CDR1 and CDR2 (germline): SGHRS, YFSETQ. The clonotype comes from a human donor in a cohort sampled during active COVID-19. The chain is built from TRBV5-1 and TRBJ2-7, with 9 bases aligning to TRBD1. What was sequenced was peripheral blood. The CDR3 bases are TGCGCCAGCAGTTCCCTCGGACAGGGGAACGACGAGCAGTACTTC. It specifies CASSSLGQGNDEQYF.